This TCR beta chain was profiled in a study of identical twins. Study results and limitations: With beta out-of-frame sequences, excess sharing by twins was weaker.

This clonotype has ten or more counts. Antigen specificity is unknown. This CDR3 region has 13 residues. V was clipped by 11 bases and J by 2 bases, with 16 bases between them. Germline V gives CDR1 MDHEN, CDR2 SYDVKM. One entry per CDR3 protein results from TCRdb running MiXCR on the 5' RACE reads. Seen here are approximately 700,000 distinct CDR3 sequences, 15% to 20% observed once, and the top ten hold around 13%. This same sample was also part of a study on T cells expressing NK-cell markers. That publication notes: In sorted CD3+CD56+NKG2C+, CD3+CD56+NKG2C- and CD3+CD56-NKG2C+ T cells, TCR beta repertoires were obtained.

The receptor was isolated from a woman between 18 and 30 years old in good health. Sequencing used PBMCs. The chain carries TRBV28 and TRBJ2-7; possible D gene TRBD2, 5 bases. The CDR3 region has the DNA TGTGCCGCGACGGCGTTGCGGGCCTACGAGCAGTACTTC. This sequence encodes CAATALRAYEQYF.